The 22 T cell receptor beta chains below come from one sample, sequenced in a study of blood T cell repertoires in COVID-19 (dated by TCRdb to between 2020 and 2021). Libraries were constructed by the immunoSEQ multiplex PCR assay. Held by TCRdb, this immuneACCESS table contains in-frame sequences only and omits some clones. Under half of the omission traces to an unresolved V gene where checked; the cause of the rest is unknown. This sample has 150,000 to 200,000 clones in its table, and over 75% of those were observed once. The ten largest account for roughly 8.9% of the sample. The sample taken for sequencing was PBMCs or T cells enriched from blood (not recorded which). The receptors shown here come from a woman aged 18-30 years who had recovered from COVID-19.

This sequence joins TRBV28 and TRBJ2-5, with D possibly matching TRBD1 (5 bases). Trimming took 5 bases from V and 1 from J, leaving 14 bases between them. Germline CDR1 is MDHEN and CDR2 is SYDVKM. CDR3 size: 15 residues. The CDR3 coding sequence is TGTGCCAGCAGTCAATCAGGGAAGCCCCAAGAGACCCAGTACTTC. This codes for CASSQSGKPQETQYF.

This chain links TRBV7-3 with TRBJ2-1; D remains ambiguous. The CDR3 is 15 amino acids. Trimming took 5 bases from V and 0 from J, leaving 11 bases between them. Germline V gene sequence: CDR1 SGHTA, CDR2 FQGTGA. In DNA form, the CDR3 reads TGTGCCAGCAGCCCTTCCCGAGGCTCCTACAATGAGCAGTTCTTC. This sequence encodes CASSPSRGSYNEQFF.

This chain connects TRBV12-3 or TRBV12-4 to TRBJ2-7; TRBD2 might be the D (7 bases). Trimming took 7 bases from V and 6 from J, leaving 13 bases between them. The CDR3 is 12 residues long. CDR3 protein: CASMGGAREQYF. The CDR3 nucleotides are TGTGCCAGCATGGGGGGGGCGCGCGAGCAGTACTTC.

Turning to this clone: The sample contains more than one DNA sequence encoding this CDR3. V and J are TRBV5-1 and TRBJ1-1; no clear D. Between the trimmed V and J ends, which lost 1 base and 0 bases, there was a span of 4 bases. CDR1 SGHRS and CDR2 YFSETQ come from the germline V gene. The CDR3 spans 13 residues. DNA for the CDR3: TGCGCCAGCAGCTTGAACATGAACACTGAAGCTTTCTTT. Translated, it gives CASSLNMNTEAFF. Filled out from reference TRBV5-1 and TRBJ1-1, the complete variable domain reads KAGVTQTPRYLIKTRGQQVTLSCSPISGHRSVSWYQQTPGQGLQFLFEYFSETQRNKGNFPGRFSGRQFSNSRSEMNVSTLELGDSALYLCASSLNMNTEAFFGQGTRLTVV.

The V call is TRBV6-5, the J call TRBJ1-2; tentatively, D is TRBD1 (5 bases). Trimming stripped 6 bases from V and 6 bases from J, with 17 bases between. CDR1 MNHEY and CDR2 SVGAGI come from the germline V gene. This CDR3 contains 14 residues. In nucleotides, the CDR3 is TGTGCCAGCAGCCTCCCCCAGGACATAAATGGCTACACCTTC. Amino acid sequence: CASSLPQDINGYTF.

CDR3 nucleotides: TGTGCCAGCAGCGGGGGGACAGCCTACGAGCAGTACTTC. Translation gives CASSGGTAYEQYF. This chain connects TRBV5-6 to TRBJ2-7, with D possibly being TRBD1 (7 bases). The ends were cut back, 4 bases at V and 2 bases at J, with 10 bases in the middle. The CDR3 runs 13 residues. Per the germline V gene, CDR1 is SGHDT and CDR2 is YYEEEE.

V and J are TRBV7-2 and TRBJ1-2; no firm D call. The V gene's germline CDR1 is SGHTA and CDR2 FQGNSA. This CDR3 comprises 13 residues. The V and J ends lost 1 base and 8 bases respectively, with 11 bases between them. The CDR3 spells CASSLGNLEGYTF. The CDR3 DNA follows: TGTGCCAGCAGCTTAGGGAACCTGGAGGGCTACACCTTC.

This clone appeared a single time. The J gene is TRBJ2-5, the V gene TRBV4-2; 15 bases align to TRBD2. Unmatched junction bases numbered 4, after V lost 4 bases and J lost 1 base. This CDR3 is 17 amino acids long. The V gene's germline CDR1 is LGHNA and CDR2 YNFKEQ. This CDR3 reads CASSPRTSGGVQETQYF. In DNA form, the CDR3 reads TGTGCCAGCAGCCCCAGGACTAGCGGGGGGGTCCAAGAGACCCAGTACTTC.

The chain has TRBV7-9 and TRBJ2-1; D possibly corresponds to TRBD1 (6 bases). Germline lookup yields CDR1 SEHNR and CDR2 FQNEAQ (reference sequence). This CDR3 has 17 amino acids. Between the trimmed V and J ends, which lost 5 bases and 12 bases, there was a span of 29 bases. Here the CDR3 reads CASSTPKDSPVRGWQFF. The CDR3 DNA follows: TGTGCCAGCAGCACCCCCAAGGACAGCCCAGTTAGGGGGTGGCAGTTCTTC.

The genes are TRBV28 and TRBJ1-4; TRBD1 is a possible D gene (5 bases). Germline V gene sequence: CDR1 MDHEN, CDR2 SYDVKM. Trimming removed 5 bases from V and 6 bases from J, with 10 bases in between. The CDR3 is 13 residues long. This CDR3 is CASSETGYEKLFF. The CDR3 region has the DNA TGTGCCAGCAGTGAAACAGGTTATGAAAAACTGTTTTTT.

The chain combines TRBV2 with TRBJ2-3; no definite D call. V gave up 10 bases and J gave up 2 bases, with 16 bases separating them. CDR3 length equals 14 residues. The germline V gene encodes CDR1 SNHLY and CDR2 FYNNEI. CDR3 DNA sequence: TGTGCCATAGAAACAGTAACCTACACAGATACGCAGTATTTT. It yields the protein CAIETVTYTDTQYF.

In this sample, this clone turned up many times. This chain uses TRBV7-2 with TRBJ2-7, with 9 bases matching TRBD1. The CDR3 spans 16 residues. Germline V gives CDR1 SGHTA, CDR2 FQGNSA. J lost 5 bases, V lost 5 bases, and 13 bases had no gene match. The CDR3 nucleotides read TGTGCCAGCAGCGCTGTCCCGGGACAGGGAAGCGACGAGCAGTACTTC. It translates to CASSAVPGQGSDEQYF.

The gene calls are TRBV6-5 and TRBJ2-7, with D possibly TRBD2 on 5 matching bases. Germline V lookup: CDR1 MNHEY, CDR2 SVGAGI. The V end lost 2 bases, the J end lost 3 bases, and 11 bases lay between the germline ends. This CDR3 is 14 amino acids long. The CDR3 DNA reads TGTGCCAGCAGTTACGGGGAGCTGGACTACGAGCAGTACTTC. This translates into CASSYGELDYEQYF.

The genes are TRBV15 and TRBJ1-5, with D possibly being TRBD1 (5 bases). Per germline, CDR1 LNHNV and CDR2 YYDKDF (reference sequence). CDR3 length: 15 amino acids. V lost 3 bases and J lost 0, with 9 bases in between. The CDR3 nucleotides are TGTGCCACCAGCAGGCAGGGACTTAGCAATCAGCCCCAGCATTTT. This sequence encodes CATSRQGLSNQPQHF.

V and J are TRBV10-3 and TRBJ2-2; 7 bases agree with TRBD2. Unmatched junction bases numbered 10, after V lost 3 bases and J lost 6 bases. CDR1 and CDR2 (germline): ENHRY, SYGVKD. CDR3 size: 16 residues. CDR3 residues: CAISEPGTTRPGELFF. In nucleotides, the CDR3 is TGTGCCATCAGTGAACCCGGGACTACCCGCCCCGGGGAGCTGTTTTTT.

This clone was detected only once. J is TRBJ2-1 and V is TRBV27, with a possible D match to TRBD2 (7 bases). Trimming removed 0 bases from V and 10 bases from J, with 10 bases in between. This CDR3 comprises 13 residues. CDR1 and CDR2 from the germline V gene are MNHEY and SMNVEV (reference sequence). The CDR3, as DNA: TGTGCCAGCAGTTTATCTAGGGGGGGCGAGCAGTTCTTC. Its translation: CASSLSRGGEQFF.

The CDR3 bases are TGTGCCAGCAGCCGATCCGGGACAGCGAACACCGGGGAGCTGTTTTTT. It translates to CASSRSGTANTGELFF. The J gene is TRBJ2-2, the V gene TRBV11-2, with TRBD1 matching 7 bases. CDR1 SGHAT and CDR2 FQNNGV come from the germline V gene. The CDR3 runs 16 residues. Trimming at V came to 5 bases and at J to 0 bases, leaving 6 bases not matched to a gene.

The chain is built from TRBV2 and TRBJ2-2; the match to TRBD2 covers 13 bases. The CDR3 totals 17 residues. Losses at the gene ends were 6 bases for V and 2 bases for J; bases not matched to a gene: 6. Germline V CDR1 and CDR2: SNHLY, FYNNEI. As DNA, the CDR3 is TGTGCCAGCAGAAAGGGGACTAGCGGGGATAACACCGGGGAGCTGTTTTTT. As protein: CASRKGTSGDNTGELFF.

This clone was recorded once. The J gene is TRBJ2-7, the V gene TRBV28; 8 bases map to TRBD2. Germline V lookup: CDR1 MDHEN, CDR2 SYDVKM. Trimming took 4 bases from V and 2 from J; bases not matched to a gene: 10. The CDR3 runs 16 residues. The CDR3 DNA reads TGTGCCAGCAGTTCTTGGAGACTAGCGAACACCTACGAGCAGTACTTC. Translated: CASSSWRLANTYEQYF. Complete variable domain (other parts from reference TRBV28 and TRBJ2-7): DVKVTQSSRYLVKRTGEKVFLECVQDMDHENMFWYRQDPGLGLRLIYFSYDVKMKEKGDIPEGYSVSREKKERFSLILESASTNQTSMYLCASSSWRLANTYEQYFGPGTRLTVT.

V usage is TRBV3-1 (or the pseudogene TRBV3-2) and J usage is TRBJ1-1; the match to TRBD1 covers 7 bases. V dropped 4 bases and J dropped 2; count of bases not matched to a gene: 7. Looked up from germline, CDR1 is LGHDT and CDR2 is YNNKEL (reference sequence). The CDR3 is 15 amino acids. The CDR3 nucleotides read TGTGCCAGCAGCCTCTCGGGACAGTTCAACACTGAAGCTTTCTTT. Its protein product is CASSLSGQFNTEAFF.

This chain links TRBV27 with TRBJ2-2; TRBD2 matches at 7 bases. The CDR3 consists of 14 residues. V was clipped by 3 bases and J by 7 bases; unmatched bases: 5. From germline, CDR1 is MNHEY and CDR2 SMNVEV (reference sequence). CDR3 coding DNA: TGTGCCAGCAGTTTTACTAGCGAGAACGGGGAGCTGTTTTTT. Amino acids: CASSFTSENGELFF.

DNA of the CDR3: TGTGCCAGCACCCGGAACAGGGGAACCTACGAGCAGTACTTC. Protein: CASTRNRGTYEQYF. V is TRBV6-6 and J is TRBJ2-7; 7 bases match TRBD1. CDR3 length equals 14 residues. After removal of 7 bases from V and 2 bases from J, the junction contained 8 bases not matched to a gene. The germline gives CDR1 MNHNY, CDR2 SVGAGI (reference sequence).